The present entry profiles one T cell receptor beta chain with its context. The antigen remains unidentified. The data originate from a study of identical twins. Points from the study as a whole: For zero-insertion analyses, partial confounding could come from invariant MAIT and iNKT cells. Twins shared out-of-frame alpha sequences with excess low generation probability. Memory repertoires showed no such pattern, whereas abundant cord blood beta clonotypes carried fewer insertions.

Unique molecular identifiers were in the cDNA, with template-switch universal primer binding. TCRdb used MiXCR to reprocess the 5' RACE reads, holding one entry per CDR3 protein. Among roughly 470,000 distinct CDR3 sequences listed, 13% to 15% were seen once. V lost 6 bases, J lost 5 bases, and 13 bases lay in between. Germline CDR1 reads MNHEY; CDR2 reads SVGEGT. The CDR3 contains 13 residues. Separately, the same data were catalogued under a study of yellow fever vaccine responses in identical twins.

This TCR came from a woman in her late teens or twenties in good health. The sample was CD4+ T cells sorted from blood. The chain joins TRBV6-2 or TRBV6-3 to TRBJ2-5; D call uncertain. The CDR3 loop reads CASSRSYKETQYF. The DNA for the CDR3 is TGTGCCAGCAGCCGCAGCTACAAGGAGACCCAGTACTTC.